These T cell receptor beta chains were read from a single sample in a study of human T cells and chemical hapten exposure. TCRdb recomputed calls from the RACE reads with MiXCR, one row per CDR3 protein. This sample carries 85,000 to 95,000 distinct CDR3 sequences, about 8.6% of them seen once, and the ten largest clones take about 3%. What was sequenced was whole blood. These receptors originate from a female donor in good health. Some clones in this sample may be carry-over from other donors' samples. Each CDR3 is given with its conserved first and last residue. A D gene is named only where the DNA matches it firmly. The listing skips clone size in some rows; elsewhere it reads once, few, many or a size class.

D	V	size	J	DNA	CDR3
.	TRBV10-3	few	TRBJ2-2	TGTGCCATCAGTGATCCCCCAGGGAGAGGGGAGCTGTTTTTT	CAISDPPGRGELFF
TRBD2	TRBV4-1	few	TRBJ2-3	TGCGCCAGCAGCCAAGAGGTAGCGGGAGGGCCAGCAGATACGCAGTATTTT	CASSQEVAGGPADTQYF
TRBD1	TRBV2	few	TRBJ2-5	TGTGCCAGCAAAAAAATGCAGGGGGAGGAGACCCAGTACTTC	CASKKMQGEETQYF
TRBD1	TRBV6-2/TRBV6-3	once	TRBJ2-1	TGTGCCAGCAACGAAGGACAGGTCTACAATGAGCAGTTCTTC	CASNEGQVYNEQFF
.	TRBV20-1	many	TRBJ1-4	TGCAGTGCTCGAGCTAATGAAAAACTGTTTTTT	CSARANEKLFF
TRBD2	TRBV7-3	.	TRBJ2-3	TGTGCCAGCAGCTTAACGCTCGGGACTAGCGGCACAGATACGCAGTATTTT	CASSLTLGTSGTDTQYF
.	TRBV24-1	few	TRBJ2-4	TGTGCCACCAGTGAAGGGAACCCAGGGAGAGAAAACATTCAGTACTTC	CATSEGNPGRENIQYF
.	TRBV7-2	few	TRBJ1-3	TGTGCCAGCAGCTCACAGGGCCACTCTGGAAACACCATATATTTT	CASSSQGHSGNTIYF
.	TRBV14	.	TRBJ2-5	TGTGCCAGCAGCCCGGGACATGGGGGAGAGACCCAGTACTTC	CASSPGHGGETQYF
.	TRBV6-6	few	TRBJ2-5	TGTGCCAGCATCCAACGCGCCGAGGGAGAGACCCAGTACTTC	CASIQRAEGETQYF
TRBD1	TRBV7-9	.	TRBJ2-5	TGTGCCAGCAGAACCGGACAGGGGACGCAGTACTTC	CASRTGQGTQYF